This T cell receptor (beta chain) was captured in a study of T cells in Graves' hyperthyroidism and ophthalmopathy. Study-level background: Peripheral blood samples were taken at initial diagnosis, prior to any treatment. Overall study findings and caveats: Ophthalmopathy was identified by the model a median around 6.3 months ahead of onset. A model of 13 V-J pairs discriminated ophthalmopathy from stable hyperthyroidism. Among thyroid clonotypes expanded above 0.001, most also appeared in blood.

TCR beta CDR3 regions were amplified from RNA transcripts. HTBI primers were employed in a first-round RT-PCR of the TCR CDR3. A single record per CDR3 protein comes from TCRdb applying MiXCR to the multiplex PCR reads. The sample carries more than 300,000 distinct CDR3 sequences, less than 15% recorded once. This clonotype was seen at least ten times. The antigen is undetermined. Germline values: CDR1 MNHNS, CDR2 SASEGT. The CDR3 spans 14 residues. V dropped 6 bases and J dropped 0 bases, with 11 bases sitting between them. The chain uses TRBV6-1 and TRBJ1-2, with D unresolved. This sequence was found in a young woman with Graves' hyperthyroidism. Specimen: blood. The chain's CDR3 is CASRDPNSNYGYTF. CDR3 bases: TGTGCCAGCAGAGACCCGAATTCTAACTATGGCTACACCTTC.